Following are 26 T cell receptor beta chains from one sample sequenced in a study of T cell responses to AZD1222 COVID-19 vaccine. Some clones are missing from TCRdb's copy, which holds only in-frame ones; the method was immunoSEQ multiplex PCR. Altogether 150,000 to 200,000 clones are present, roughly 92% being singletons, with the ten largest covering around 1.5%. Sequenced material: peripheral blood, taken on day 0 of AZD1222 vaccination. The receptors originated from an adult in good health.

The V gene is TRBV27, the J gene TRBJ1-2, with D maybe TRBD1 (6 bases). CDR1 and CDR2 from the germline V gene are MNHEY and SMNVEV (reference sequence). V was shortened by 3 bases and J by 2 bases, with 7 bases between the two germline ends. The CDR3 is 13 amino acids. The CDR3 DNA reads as TGTGCCAGCAGTTTCCAGGGGAACTATGGCTACACCTTC. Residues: CASSFQGNYGYTF.

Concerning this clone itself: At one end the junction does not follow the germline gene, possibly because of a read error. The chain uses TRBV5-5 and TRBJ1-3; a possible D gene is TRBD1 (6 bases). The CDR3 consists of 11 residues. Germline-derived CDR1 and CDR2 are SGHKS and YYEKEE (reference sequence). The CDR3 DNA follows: TGTGCCAGCAGCGTCCCCCGGGACATAGTATGG. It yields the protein CASSVPRDIVW.

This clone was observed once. CDR3 sequence (DNA): TGTGCCAGCAGATTCCGGGACAGGGTTGACGAGACCCAGTACTTC. Encoded protein: CASRFRDRVDETQYF. The chain links TRBV28 to TRBJ2-5; 9 bases match TRBD1. The CDR3 has 15 amino acids. V shed 6 bases, J shed 5 bases, and the junction held 10 bases outside the gene matches. Germline loops: CDR1 MDHEN, CDR2 SYDVKM.

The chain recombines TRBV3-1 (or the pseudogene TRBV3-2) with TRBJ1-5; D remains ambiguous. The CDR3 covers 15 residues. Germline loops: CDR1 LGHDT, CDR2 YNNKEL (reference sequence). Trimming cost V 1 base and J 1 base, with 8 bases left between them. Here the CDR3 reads CASSQGTVSNQPQHF. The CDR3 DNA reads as TGTGCCAGCAGCCAAGGGACGGTCAGCAATCAGCCCCAGCATTTT.

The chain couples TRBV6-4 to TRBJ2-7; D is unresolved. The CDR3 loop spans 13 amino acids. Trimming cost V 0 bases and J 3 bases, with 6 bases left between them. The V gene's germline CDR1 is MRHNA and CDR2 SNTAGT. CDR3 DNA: TGTGCCAGCAGTGACTCTTTCGGCTACGAGCAGTACTTC. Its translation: CASSDSFGYEQYF.

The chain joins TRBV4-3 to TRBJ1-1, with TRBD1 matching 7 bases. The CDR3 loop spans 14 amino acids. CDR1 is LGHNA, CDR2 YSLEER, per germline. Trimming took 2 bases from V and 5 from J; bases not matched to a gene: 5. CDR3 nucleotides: TGCGCCAGCAGCCAATTGAGGGGGCGGACTGAAGCTTTCTTT. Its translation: CASSQLRGRTEAFF.

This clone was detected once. Here the CDR3 reads CASSPWTSKTQYF. CDR3 DNA: TGTGCCAGCAGTCCCTGGACTAGCAAGACCCAGTACTTC. The genes are TRBV28 and TRBJ2-5, with 8 bases that match TRBD2. The CDR3 length is 13 residues. Germline V gene data show CDR1 as MDHEN and CDR2 as SYDVKM. The junction had 5 bases not matched to a gene; V was cut back by 5 bases and J by 6 bases.

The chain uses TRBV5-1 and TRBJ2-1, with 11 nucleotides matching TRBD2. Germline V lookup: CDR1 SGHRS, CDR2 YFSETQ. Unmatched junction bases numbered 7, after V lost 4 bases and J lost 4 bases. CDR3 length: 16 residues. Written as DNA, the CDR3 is TGCGCCAGCAGCAGGTTTAGGACTAGCGGGTACAATGAGCAGTTCTTC. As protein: CASSRFRTSGYNEQFF.

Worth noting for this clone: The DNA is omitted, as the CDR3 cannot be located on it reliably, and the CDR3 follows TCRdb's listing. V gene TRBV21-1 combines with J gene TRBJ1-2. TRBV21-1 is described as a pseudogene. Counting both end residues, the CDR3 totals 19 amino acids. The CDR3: CASSWGGGTNFIDPYGYTF.

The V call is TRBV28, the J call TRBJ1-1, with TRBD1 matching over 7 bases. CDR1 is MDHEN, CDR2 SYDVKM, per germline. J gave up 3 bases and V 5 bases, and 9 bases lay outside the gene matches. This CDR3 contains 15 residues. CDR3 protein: CASSPTDRDDTEAFF. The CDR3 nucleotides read TGTGCCAGCAGTCCTACCGACAGGGATGACACTGAAGCTTTCTTT.

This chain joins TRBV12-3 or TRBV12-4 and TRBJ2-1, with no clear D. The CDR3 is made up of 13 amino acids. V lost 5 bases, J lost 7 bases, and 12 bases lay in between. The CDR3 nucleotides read TGTGCCAGCAGTCCATATGGGCAGAATGAGCAGTTCTTC. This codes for CASSPYGQNEQFF.

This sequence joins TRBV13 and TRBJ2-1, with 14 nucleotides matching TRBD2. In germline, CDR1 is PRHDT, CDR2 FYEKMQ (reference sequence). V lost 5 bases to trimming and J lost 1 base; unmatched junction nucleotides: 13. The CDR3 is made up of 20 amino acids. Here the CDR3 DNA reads TGTGCCAGCAGCCCCACCCGACTAGCGGGGGGGCCGAATTCCTACAATGAGCAGTTCTTC. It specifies CASSPTRLAGGPNSYNEQFF.

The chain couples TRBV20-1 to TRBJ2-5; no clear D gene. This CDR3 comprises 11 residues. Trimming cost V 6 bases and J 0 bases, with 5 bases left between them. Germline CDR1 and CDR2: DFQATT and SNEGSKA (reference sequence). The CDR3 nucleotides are TGCAGTGCCGTGCACCAAGAGACCCAGTACTTC. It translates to CSAVHQETQYF.

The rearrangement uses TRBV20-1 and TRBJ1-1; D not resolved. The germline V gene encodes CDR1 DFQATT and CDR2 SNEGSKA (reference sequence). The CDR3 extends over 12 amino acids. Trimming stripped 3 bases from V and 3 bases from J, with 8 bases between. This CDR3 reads CSASVGYTEAFF. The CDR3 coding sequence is TGCAGTGCTAGTGTGGGGTACACTGAAGCTTTCTTT.

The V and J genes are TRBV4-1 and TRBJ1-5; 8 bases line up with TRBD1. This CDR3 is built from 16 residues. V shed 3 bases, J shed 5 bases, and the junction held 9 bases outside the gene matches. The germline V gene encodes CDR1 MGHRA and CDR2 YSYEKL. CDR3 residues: CASSQQTGTGYQPQHF. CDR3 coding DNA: TGCGCCAGCAGCCAGCAAACCGGGACAGGATATCAGCCCCAGCATTTT.

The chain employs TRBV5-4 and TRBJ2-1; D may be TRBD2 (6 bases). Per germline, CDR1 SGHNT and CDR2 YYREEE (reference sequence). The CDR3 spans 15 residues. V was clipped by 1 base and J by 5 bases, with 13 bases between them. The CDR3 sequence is CASSLRWRGDNEQFF. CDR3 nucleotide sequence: TGTGCCAGCAGCTTGCGGTGGAGGGGTGACAATGAGCAGTTCTTC.

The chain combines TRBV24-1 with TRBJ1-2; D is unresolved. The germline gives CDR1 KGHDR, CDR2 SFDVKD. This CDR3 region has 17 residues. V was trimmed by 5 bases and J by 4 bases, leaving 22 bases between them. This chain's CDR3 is CATSAPQIRSFSYGYTF. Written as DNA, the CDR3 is TGTGCCACCAGTGCTCCTCAGATACGCTCCTTTTCCTATGGCTACACCTTC.

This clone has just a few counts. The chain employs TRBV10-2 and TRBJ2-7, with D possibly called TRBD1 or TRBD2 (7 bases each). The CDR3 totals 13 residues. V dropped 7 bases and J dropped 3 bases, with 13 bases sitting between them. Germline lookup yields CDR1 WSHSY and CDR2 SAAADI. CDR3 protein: CASTQGGVYEQYF. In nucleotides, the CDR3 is TGCGCCAGCACCCAGGGGGGGGTCTACGAGCAGTACTTC.

CDR3 region: CASSFSPGPEQFF. The CDR3 DNA follows: TGTGCCAGCAGCTTCTCTCCCGGACCGGAGCAGTTCTTC. This sequence joins TRBV5-4 and TRBJ2-1; D is ambiguous. CDR1 and CDR2 (germline): SGHNT, YYREEE (reference sequence). This CDR3 has 13 amino acids. The V gene lost 2 bases and the J gene lost 10 bases, with 13 bases spanning the gap.

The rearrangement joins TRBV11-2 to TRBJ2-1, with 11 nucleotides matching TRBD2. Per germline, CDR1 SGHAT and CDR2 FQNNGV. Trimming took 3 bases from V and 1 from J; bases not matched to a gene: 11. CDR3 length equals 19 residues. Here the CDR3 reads CASSLGRGGLAVSYNEQFF. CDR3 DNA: TGTGCCAGCAGCTTGGGCCGGGGGGGACTAGCGGTTTCCTACAATGAGCAGTTCTTC.

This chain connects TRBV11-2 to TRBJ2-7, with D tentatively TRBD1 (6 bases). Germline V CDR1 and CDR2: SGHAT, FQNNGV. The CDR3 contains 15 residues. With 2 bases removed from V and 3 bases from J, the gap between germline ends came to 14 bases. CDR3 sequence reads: CASSLRSGVHYEQYF. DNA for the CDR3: TGTGCCAGCAGCTTACGTTCAGGGGTCCACTACGAGCAGTACTTC.

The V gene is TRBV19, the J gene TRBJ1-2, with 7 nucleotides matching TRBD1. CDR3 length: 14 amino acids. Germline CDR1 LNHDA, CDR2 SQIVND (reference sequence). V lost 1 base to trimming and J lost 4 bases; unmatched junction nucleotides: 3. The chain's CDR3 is CASSIVAGGYGYTF. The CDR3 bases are TGTGCCAGTAGTATAGTCGCAGGGGGCTATGGCTACACCTTC. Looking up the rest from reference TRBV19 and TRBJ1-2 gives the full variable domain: DGGITQSPKYLFRKEGQNVTLSCEQNLNHDAMYWYRQDPGQGLRLIYYSQIVNDFQKGDIAEGYSVSREKKESFPLTVTSAQKNPTAFYLCASSIVAGGYGYTFGSGTRLTVV.

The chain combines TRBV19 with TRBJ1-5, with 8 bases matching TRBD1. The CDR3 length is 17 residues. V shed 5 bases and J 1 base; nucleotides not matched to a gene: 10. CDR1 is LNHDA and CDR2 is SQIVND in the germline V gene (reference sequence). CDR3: CASSASGQGGSNQPQHF. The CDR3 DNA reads TGTGCCAGTAGTGCCTCTGGACAGGGAGGGAGCAATCAGCCCCAGCATTTT.

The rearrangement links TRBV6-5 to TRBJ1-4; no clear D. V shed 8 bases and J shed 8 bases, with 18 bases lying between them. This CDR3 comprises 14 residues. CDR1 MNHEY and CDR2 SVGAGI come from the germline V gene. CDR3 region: CASGIGSAGEKLFF. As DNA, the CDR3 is TGTGCCAGCGGGATTGGGTCTGCGGGAGAAAAACTGTTTTTT.

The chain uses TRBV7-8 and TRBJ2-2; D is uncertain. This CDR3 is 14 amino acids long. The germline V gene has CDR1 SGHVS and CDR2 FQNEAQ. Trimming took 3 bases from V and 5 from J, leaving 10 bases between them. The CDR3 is CASSFKRGTGELFF. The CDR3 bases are TGTGCCAGCAGCTTTAAAAGAGGAACCGGGGAGCTGTTTTTT.

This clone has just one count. The CDR3 reads CASSLEAGSAYGYTF. CDR3 in DNA: TGCGCCAGCAGCTTGGAAGCCGGGTCGGCCTATGGCTACACCTTC. V and J are TRBV5-1 and TRBJ1-2; D is unresolved. This CDR3 has 15 amino acids. Germline-derived CDR1 and CDR2 are SGHRS and YFSETQ. The V gene lost 0 bases and the J gene lost 4 bases, with 13 bases spanning the gap. The whole variable domain, remainder taken from reference TRBV5-1 and TRBJ1-2, is KAGVTQTPRYLIKTRGQQVTLSCSPISGHRSVSWYQQTPGQGLQFLFEYFSETQRNKGNFPGRFSGRQFSNSRSEMNVSTLELGDSALYLCASSLEAGSAYGYTFGSGTRLTVV.